A single sample gave rise to the 26 T cell receptor beta chains below, sequenced in a study of CD8+ T cells in alopecia areata. Investigators isolated RNA and reverse transcribed it into cDNA to act as the sequencing template. The assay was immunoSEQ multiplex PCR, and TCRdb's table has in-frame clones only and misses some. The sample includes approximately 180,000 clones, 67% of them seen just once. Sequenced here: CD8+ T cells sorted from blood, sampled at week 0. The receptors shown here come from a human donor with alopecia areata.

The chain recombines TRBV5-6 with TRBJ2-7; TRBD2 is a possible D gene (5 bases). The V gene lost 0 bases and the J gene lost 5 bases, with 12 bases spanning the gap. Germline values: CDR1 SGHDT, CDR2 YYEEEE. The CDR3 runs 14 residues. The CDR3 region has the DNA TGTGCCAGCAGCTTGGGGCTCTCGGGGAACGAGCAGTACTTC. Translated, it gives CASSLGLSGNEQYF.

This clone appeared a few times. The chain carries TRBV29-1 and TRBJ1-3; D remains unclear. V was trimmed by 5 bases and J by 4 bases, leaving 12 bases between them. Germline CDR1 SQVTM, CDR2 ANQGSEA. The CDR3 runs 13 residues. The CDR3 nucleotides read TGCAGCGTTCGGTACCTGGGGGGAAACACCATATATTTT. This encodes CSVRYLGGNTIYF.

The chain couples TRBV29-1 to TRBJ1-5, with D unclear. The germline V gene has CDR1 SQVTM and CDR2 ANQGSEA. The CDR3 consists of 13 residues. Trimming removed 4 bases from V and 1 base from J, with 8 bases in between. The CDR3 bases are TGCAGCGTTGCGGCCGGGAGCAATCAGCCCCAGCATTTT. Encoded protein: CSVAAGSNQPQHF.

The chain recombines TRBV12-5 with TRBJ1-2, with 7 nucleotides matching TRBD1. The CDR3 consists of 16 residues. V lost 6 bases, J lost 2 bases, and 12 bases stayed unmatched. CDR1 is LGHNT and CDR2 is FRNRAP in the germline V gene. The CDR3 DNA reads TGTGCTAGTGGACCGATCGACAGGGATCTGAACTATGGCTACACCTTC. Protein sequence: CASGPIDRDLNYGYTF.

The chain couples TRBV9 to TRBJ2-3; no definite D call. Germline values: CDR1 SGDLS, CDR2 YYNGEE. Trimming shortened V by 5 bases and J by 4 bases, and 20 bases separated the two germline ends. The CDR3 spans 16 residues. CDR3 protein: CASSSAEGLTADTQYF. The CDR3 coding sequence is TGTGCCAGCAGTTCGGCGGAAGGGCTGACCGCAGATACGCAGTATTTT.

The CDR3: CASSIGGSSYEQYF. In DNA form, the CDR3 reads TGTGCCAGTAGTATAGGTGGCAGCTCCTACGAGCAGTACTTC. The chain combines TRBV19 with TRBJ2-7; unclear D gene. V lost 1 base and J 0 bases, leaving 7 bases between the germline ends. The CDR3 length is 14 residues. CDR1 and CDR2 (germline): LNHDA, SQIVND (reference sequence). Combining the CDR3 with reference TRBV19 and TRBJ2-7 gives the whole variable domain DGGITQSPKYLFRKEGQNVTLSCEQNLNHDAMYWYRQDPGQGLRLIYYSQIVNDFQKGDIAEGYSVSREKKESFPLTVTSAQKNPTAFYLCASSIGGSSYEQYFGPGTRLTVT.

On this clone: The sample contains more than one DNA sequence encoding this CDR3. V is TRBV13 and J is TRBJ1-5; no clear D. Trimming left V 0 bases short and J 0 bases short, with 6 bases between. The CDR3 contains 15 residues. Per the germline V gene, CDR1 is PRHDT and CDR2 is FYEKMQ (reference sequence). The CDR3 spells CASSLGGGSNQPQHF. In nucleotides, the CDR3 is TGTGCCAGCAGCTTAGGGGGTGGTAGCAATCAGCCCCAGCATTTT.

V gene TRBV7-6 combines with J gene TRBJ2-7; the D call may be TRBD1 or TRBD2 (5 bases each). Germline values: CDR1 SGHVS, CDR2 FNYEAQ. The CDR3 runs to 12 residues. Deletions cut 4 bases from V and 5 bases from J, with 9 bases between. The CDR3 DNA follows: TGTGCCAGCAGCTCGAGGGGCCACGAGCAGTACTTC. Translated: CASSSRGHEQYF.

The chain combines TRBV7-9 with TRBJ2-3; 7 bases match TRBD1. This CDR3 spans 15 amino acids. CDR1 is SEHNR and CDR2 is FQNEAQ in the germline V gene (reference sequence). V dropped 5 bases and J dropped 2; count of bases not matched to a gene: 7. The CDR3 loop is CASSPTGVPTDTQYF. The CDR3 DNA sequence: TGTGCCAGCAGCCCTACAGGGGTCCCCACAGATACGCAGTATTTT.

The chain uses TRBV30 and TRBJ2-2; possible D gene TRBD1, 6 bases. This CDR3 has 15 amino acids. The V gene's germline CDR1 is GTSNPN and CDR2 SVGIG (reference sequence). Trimming shortened V by 2 bases and J by 0 bases, and 10 bases separated the two germline ends. The CDR3, as DNA: TGTGCCTGGAGTCGATGGGACACGAACACCGGGGAGCTGTTTTTT. It yields the protein CAWSRWDTNTGELFF.

The chain is built from TRBV25-1 and TRBJ1-1, with D tentatively TRBD1 (6 bases). Germline CDR1 reads MGHDK; CDR2 reads SYGVNS. Trimming removed 4 bases at V and 1 base at J, with 7 bases between. The CDR3 runs 13 residues. The CDR3, as DNA: TGTGCCAGCAGTGCACAGGGGAACACTGAAGCTTTCTTT. Residues: CASSAQGNTEAFF.

The V and J genes are TRBV4-1 and TRBJ1-2; TRBD1 agrees at 9 bases. Germline CDR1 MGHRA, CDR2 YSYEKL. This CDR3 is 18 amino acids long. Trimming removed 4 bases from V and 3 bases from J; junction bases left unmatched: 15. This CDR3 is CASSRWDREIRRDYGYTF. In DNA form, the CDR3 reads TGCGCCAGCAGCCGCTGGGACAGGGAGATTCGACGTGACTATGGCTACACCTTC.

The chain uses TRBV30 and TRBJ1-4; 7 positions match TRBD1. Germline assignment: CDR1 GTSNPN and CDR2 SVGIG (reference sequence). The CDR3 covers 14 residues. The trim removed 0 bases at V and 8 bases at J, leaving 6 bases unmatched. The CDR3 DNA reads TGTGCCTGGAGTGTAACAAGGGGGCGAGAAAAACTGTTTTTT. Protein sequence: CAWSVTRGREKLFF.

The chain couples TRBV13 to TRBJ2-3; D unclear. This CDR3 has 16 amino acids. Germline V gene lookup returns CDR1 PRHDT and CDR2 FYEKMQ (reference sequence). Between the trimmed V and J ends, which lost 6 bases and 0 bases, there was a span of 16 bases. CDR3 loop: CASSFPVELSTDTQYF. The CDR3 coding sequence is TGTGCCAGCAGTTTCCCTGTCGAACTGAGCACAGATACGCAGTATTTT.

The gene calls are TRBV2 and TRBJ1-1; 9 bases agree with TRBD1. Trimming at V came to 10 bases and at J to 4 bases, leaving 10 bases not matched to a gene. CDR3 size: 14 residues. Germline lookup yields CDR1 SNHLY and CDR2 FYNNEI. The DNA for the CDR3 is TGTGCCACCACGCCCTCGGACAGGGGCACTGAAGCTTTCTTT. This sequence encodes CATTPSDRGTEAFF.

V and J are TRBV27 and TRBJ1-4; D not certain. Germline values: CDR1 MNHEY, CDR2 SMNVEV (reference sequence). Between the trimmed V and J ends, which lost 5 bases and 3 bases, there was a span of 10 bases. The CDR3 covers 14 residues. The CDR3 nucleotides read TGTGCCAGCAGTCTAAGGGTGGCTAATGAAAAACTGTTTTTT. It specifies CASSLRVANEKLFF.

This chain uses TRBV11-2 with TRBJ2-1, with unresolved D. Germline V gene data show CDR1 as SGHAT and CDR2 as FQNNGV. The V gene lost 3 bases and the J gene lost 2 bases, with 5 bases spanning the gap. CDR3 size: 13 residues. CDR3: CASSFSTYNEQFF. In nucleotides, the CDR3 is TGTGCCAGCAGCTTCAGTACCTACAATGAGCAGTTCTTC.

The chain links TRBV5-1 to TRBJ2-7; D unclear. Germline CDR1 reads SGHRS; CDR2 reads YFSETQ. The CDR3 runs 13 residues. The V and J ends lost 5 bases and 4 bases respectively, with 13 bases between them. CDR3 residues: CASRTDLPYEQYF. In DNA form, the CDR3 reads TGCGCCAGCAGAACCGATTTACCTTACGAGCAGTACTTC.

There are a few counts of this clone. This chain joins TRBV27 and TRBJ2-7; D remains ambiguous. V was trimmed by 3 bases and J by 4 bases, leaving 13 bases between them. The CDR3 consists of 14 residues. Per the germline V gene, CDR1 is MNHEY and CDR2 is SMNVEV (reference sequence). This CDR3 is CASSFWISGYEQYF. The DNA of the CDR3 is TGTGCCAGCAGTTTTTGGATAAGTGGGTACGAGCAGTACTTC.

The chain combines TRBV2 with TRBJ1-4; D perhaps matches TRBD1 (6 bases). Trimming stripped 6 bases from V and 7 bases from J, with 12 bases between. Germline CDR1 SNHLY, CDR2 FYNNEI. The CDR3 is 13 amino acids. This CDR3 is CASSQGFGEKLFF. The CDR3 nucleotides read TGTGCCAGCAGCCAGGGGTTTGGTGAAAAACTGTTTTTT.

The V gene is TRBV29-1, the J gene TRBJ2-3; 9 bases map to TRBD1. Unmatched junction bases numbered 5, after V lost 6 bases and J lost 1 base. Germline-derived CDR1 and CDR2 are SQVTM and ANQGSEA. The CDR3 contains 14 residues. The CDR3 region is CSVAGDRGTDTQYF. DNA for the CDR3: TGCAGCGTCGCCGGGGACAGGGGCACAGATACGCAGTATTTT.

The chain combines TRBV11-2 with TRBJ2-1; 10 nucleotides match TRBD1. CDR3 size: 17 residues. The germline V gene has CDR1 SGHAT and CDR2 FQNNGV. V gave up 5 bases and J gave up 4 bases; unmatched junction bases: 11. The CDR3 protein is CASSAKWDRGFYNEQFF. CDR3 sequence (DNA): TGTGCCAGCAGCGCGAAATGGGACAGGGGATTTTACAATGAGCAGTTCTTC. Full variable domain (rest looked up from reference TRBV11-2 and TRBJ2-1): EAGVAQSPRYKIIEKRQSVAFWCNPISGHATLYWYQQILGQGPKLLIQFQNNGVVDDSQLPKDRFSAERLKGVDSTLKIQPAKLEDSAVYLCASSAKWDRGFYNEQFFGPGTRLTVL.

This clone was recorded only once. The rearrangement joins TRBV25-1 to TRBJ2-1; D is perhaps TRBD2 (6 bases). The CDR3 spans 12 residues. V lost 4 bases and J 10 bases, leaving 11 bases between the germline ends. Germline CDR1 MGHDK, CDR2 SYGVNS. CDR3 DNA sequence: TGTGCCAGCAGTGGGGAGGTGGGGGAGCAGTTCTTC. Encoded protein: CASSGEVGEQFF.

V is TRBV5-6 and J is TRBJ1-5; possible D gene TRBD1, 6 bases. The CDR3 has 12 residues. Germline CDR1 is SGHDT and CDR2 is YYEEEE. Trimming cost V 4 bases and J 6 bases, with 8 bases left between them. The CDR3: CASSMGAQPQHF. In DNA, the CDR3 is TGTGCCAGCAGCATGGGGGCTCAGCCCCAGCATTTT.

V usage is TRBV29-1 and J usage is TRBJ1-2, with a possible D match to TRBD1 (6 bases). V was pared by 4 bases and J by 8 bases, with 14 bases between. There are 12 residues in the CDR3. Germline lookup yields CDR1 SQVTM and CDR2 ANQGSEA. The CDR3 protein is CSVVATGEGYTF. CDR3 nucleotides: TGCAGCGTTGTAGCGACAGGTGAAGGCTACACCTTC.

The V gene is TRBV27, the J gene TRBJ2-7; 10 nucleotides line up with TRBD1. Germline V lookup: CDR1 MNHEY, CDR2 SMNVEV (reference sequence). V dropped 8 bases and J dropped 4; count of bases not matched to a gene: 11. This CDR3 is built from 15 residues. The CDR3 reads CASGADRGRVYEQYF. The DNA for the CDR3 is TGTGCCAGCGGGGCCGACAGGGGGCGCGTGTACGAGCAGTACTTC.